Below are 32 T cell receptor beta chains sequenced from a single sample in a study of CD4 and CD8 cells across lung adenocarcinoma regions. TCRdb fed the PCR reads into MiXCR, producing one record per CDR3 protein. This sample has tens of thousands of distinct CDR3 sequences, with roughly 54% found just once. Sequenced sample: CD8+ T cells from the center of a lung tumor. These receptors originate from a female donor with lung adenocarcinoma. The CD4 and CD8 labels of this study may be unreliable.

This clonotype was detected only a few times. This chain connects TRBV27 to TRBJ2-3; possibly TRBD1 or TRBD2 for D (5 bases each). Germline CDR1 reads MNHEY; CDR2 reads SMNVEV (reference sequence). The CDR3 loop spans 10 amino acids. This chain's CDR3 is CVTGRDTQYF. The DNA for the CDR3 is TGTGTCACGGGGCGAGATACGCAGTATTTT.

The chain has TRBV6-5 and TRBJ1-1, with unresolved D. Looked up from germline, CDR1 is MNHEY and CDR2 is SVGAGI. This CDR3 has 14 amino acids. V was trimmed by 0 bases and J by 7 bases, leaving 12 bases between them. The CDR3 reads CASSYSRRSGEAFF. As DNA, the CDR3 is TGTGCCAGCAGTTACTCCCGGAGATCCGGTGAAGCTTTCTTT.

There are many counts of this clonotype. The chain employs TRBV27 and TRBJ1-5; tentatively, D is TRBD1 (5 bases). The V end was cut by 1 base, the J end by 4 bases, with 5 bases between. In germline, CDR1 is MNHEY, CDR2 SMNVEV (reference sequence). This CDR3 region has 13 residues. CDR3 region: CASSLWGNQPQHF. The CDR3 DNA reads as TGTGCCAGCAGTTTATGGGGGAATCAGCCCCAGCATTTT.

The chain has TRBV6-1 and TRBJ2-3; D unclear. Trimming left V 11 bases short and J 6 bases short, with 21 bases between. The CDR3 consists of 14 residues. Germline lookup yields CDR1 MNHNS and CDR2 SASEGT. DNA for the CDR3: TGTGCCGGAAAGATGCACCTTGAGTCGGATACGCAGTATTTT. This codes for CAGKMHLESDTQYF.

V gene TRBV25-1 combines with J gene TRBJ2-2; 9 positions agree with TRBD1. Germline CDR1 and CDR2: MGHDK and SYGVNS. Trimming took 6 bases from V and 4 from J; bases not matched to a gene: 9. The CDR3 is 16 amino acids. The CDR3 coding sequence is TGTGCCAGCAGCGATGGACAGGGGTCAGGCACCGGGGAGCTGTTTTTT. Its translation is CASSDGQGSGTGELFF. The whole variable domain, remainder taken from reference TRBV25-1 and TRBJ2-2, is EADIYQTPRYLVIGTGKKITLECSQTMGHDKMYWYQQDPGMELHLIHYSYGVNSTEKGDLSSESTVSRIRTEHFPLTLESARPSHTSQYLCASSDGQGSGTGELFFGEGSRLTVL.

This clonotype was counted between two and nine times. The V gene is TRBV6-1, the J gene TRBJ2-1; D is unresolved. The better agreement between TRBJ2-5 and the DNA end casts doubt on the J call. This CDR3 is built from 13 residues. Germline CDR1 reads MNHNS; CDR2 reads SASEGT. CDR3 bases: TGTGCCAGCAGTGACAGTCACTTCGAGACCCAGTACTTC. This sequence encodes CASSDSHFETQYF.

The chain has TRBV9 and TRBJ2-2, with D perhaps matching TRBD1 or TRBD2 (5 bases each). Germline-derived CDR1 and CDR2 are SGDLS and YYNGEE. The CDR3 loop spans 16 amino acids. The ends were cut back, 0 bases at V and 5 bases at J, with 14 bases in the middle. The CDR3 DNA follows: TGTGCCAGCAGCGTAGGAGGGGCCCGCGGGACCGGGGAGCTGTTTTTT. Residues: CASSVGGARGTGELFF.

This clonotype was recorded many times. The chain recombines TRBV6-1 with TRBJ1-5; D not certain. The CDR3 contains 15 residues. With 6 bases removed from V and 1 base from J, the gap between germline ends came to 13 bases. Looked up from germline, CDR1 is MNHNS and CDR2 is SASEGT. CDR3 sequence reads: CASSRTWESNQPQHF. Here the CDR3 DNA reads TGTGCCAGCAGCCGGACTTGGGAGAGCAATCAGCCCCAGCATTTT.

As concerns this clonotype: At one end, the junction sequence differs from germline, possibly due to a read error. The DNA for the CDR3 is TGTGCCAGCAGGGAGTCTGGCGGGTCTAGCACAGATACGCAGTATTTC. Translated: CASRESGGSSTDTQYF. This chain links TRBV25-1 with TRBJ2-3, with D maybe TRBD2 (5 bases). Germline V gene data show CDR1 as MGHDK and CDR2 as SYGVNS. The CDR3 is 16 amino acids.

There are a few counts of this clonotype. The rearrangement joins TRBV25-1 to TRBJ2-5; 8 bases align to TRBD1. Gene TRBJ2-7 matches the end of the DNA better, so the J call may be wrong. The CDR3 extends over 14 amino acids. The germline CDR1 and CDR2 sequences are MGHDK and SYGVNS. As DNA, the CDR3 is TGTGCCAGCAGTCTCGAACAGGGGGCCTACGAGCAGTACTTC. This codes for CASSLEQGAYEQYF.

This clonotype has a handful of counts. J is TRBJ1-6 and V is TRBV7-2; possible D gene TRBD1, 5 bases. V was clipped by 2 bases and J by 7 bases, with 12 bases between them. This CDR3 contains 15 residues. Germline loops: CDR1 SGHTA, CDR2 FQGNSA. For the CDR3, the DNA is TGTGCCAGCAGCTTATATATGGGGCAAAATTCACCCCTCCACTTT. The encoded protein is CASSLYMGQNSPLHF.

This chain connects TRBV10-1 to TRBJ2-1, with 11 bases fitting TRBD2. The DNA matches TRBJ2-7 better at its end, which makes the J call doubtful. Per the germline V gene, CDR1 is WNHNN and CDR2 is SYGVQD (reference sequence). The CDR3 is made up of 15 amino acids. CDR3 residues: CASSAQGLAGYEQYF. DNA of the CDR3: TGCGCCAGCAGTGCCCAAGGACTAGCGGGCTACGAGCAGTACTTC.

The chain employs TRBV10-3 and TRBJ1-2; D is ambiguous. The germline V gene has CDR1 ENHRY and CDR2 SYGVKD. The CDR3 is 13 residues long. Trimming left V 2 bases short and J 4 bases short, with 8 bases between. CDR3 loop: CAISEVQLYGYTF. CDR3 DNA sequence: TGTGCCATCAGTGAGGTACAGCTCTATGGCTACACCTTC.

This clonotype was recorded once. The J gene is TRBJ2-4, the V gene TRBV10-1; perhaps TRBD2 as D (6 bases). Trimming removed 8 bases at V and 3 bases at J, with 17 bases between. Germline CDR1 reads WNHNN; CDR2 reads SYGVQD (reference sequence). The CDR3 covers 15 residues. Written as DNA, the CDR3 is TGCGCCAGCGGTCCGGGGCGGGGAGACAAAAACATTCAGTACTTC. The encoded protein is CASGPGRGDKNIQYF.

In this sample, this clonotype is medium-sized. The chain combines TRBV27 with TRBJ2-1; D gene unclear. The J call is uncertain, as TRBJ2-7 better fits the DNA end. From germline, CDR1 is MNHEY and CDR2 SMNVEV (reference sequence). The CDR3 consists of 11 residues. CDR3 in DNA: TGTGCCAGCAGCCACTTCTACGAGCAGTACGTC. Translated, it gives CASSHFYEQYV.

The sample holds a few counts of this clonotype. This chain links TRBV27 with TRBJ2-3; D not certain. CDR1 and CDR2 (germline): MNHEY, SMNVEV (reference sequence). The CDR3 runs 12 residues. The CDR3 loop is CAGRRLKDTQYF. As DNA, the CDR3 is TGTGCGGGCAGGCGCCTCAAAGATACGCAGTATTTT.

This clonotype showed up just once. The V gene is TRBV6-1, the J gene TRBJ1-5, with D perhaps TRBD1 (6 bases). Looked up from germline, CDR1 is MNHNS and CDR2 is SASEGT. CDR3 length: 16 amino acids. V was shortened by 6 bases and J by 5 bases, with 20 bases between the two germline ends. In DNA, the CDR3 is TGTGCCAGCAGCAGCCGCCGGGGGCAACGGGATCAGCCCCAGCATTTT. It yields the protein CASSSRRGQRDQPQHF.

Notes on this clonotype: Mismatch with germline at one junction end may stem from a read error. The rearrangement joins TRBV10-3 to TRBJ2-4; 8 bases match TRBD2. The CDR3 runs 15 residues. Looked up from germline, CDR1 is ENHRY and CDR2 is SYGVKD. CDR3 nucleotides: TGTGCCATCAGTGAGGGGGCGGGAGGCAAAGACATGCAGTACTTT. Its translation is CAISEGAGGKDMQYF.

The chain has TRBV28 and TRBJ1-2, with 7 bases lining up with TRBD1. The CDR3 is 12 residues long. J gave up 4 bases and V 8 bases, and 4 bases lay outside the gene matches. Germline CDR1 is MDHEN and CDR2 is SYDVKM. CDR3 amino acids: CASRQGSYGYTF. As DNA, the CDR3 is TGTGCCAGCCGACAGGGAAGCTATGGCTACACCTTC.

This clonotype was counted a few times. The junction departs from the called germline gene at one end, perhaps through a read error. This chain links TRBV27 with TRBJ2-3; no reliable D call. Germline V gene sequence: CDR1 MNHEY, CDR2 SMNVEV (reference sequence). The CDR3 runs 11 residues. The CDR3 nucleotides are TGTGCCAGCGGTGCTAAAAATACTCAGTACTTT. Its translation: CASGAKNTQYF.

The genes are TRBV6-5 and TRBJ2-7, with a tentative D call TRBD2 (5 bases). The CDR3 is 17 residues long. The V end lost 2 bases, the J end lost 2 bases, and 19 bases lay between the germline ends. CDR1 is MNHEY, CDR2 SVGAGI, per germline. The CDR3 DNA reads as TGTGCCAGCAGTTACAGTTTTATGGCGGTCGGGGCCTACGAGCAGTACTTC. Protein sequence: CASSYSFMAVGAYEQYF.

Comments on this clonotype: One end of the junction does not line up with germline, which may come from a read error. This chain connects TRBV27 to TRBJ2-1, with D perhaps TRBD1 (7 bases). Germline V lookup: CDR1 MNHEY, CDR2 SMNVEV (reference sequence). This CDR3 has 15 amino acids. For the CDR3, the DNA is TGTGCCGGGGGGCAGGGGGGAGGTCTCAAAGATACGCAGTACTTT. This codes for CAGGQGGGLKDTQYF.

In this sample, this clonotype turned up many times. A much larger clone differs from this one at a single base, so this may be a read error. The chain uses TRBV10-3 and TRBJ2-1; unclear D gene. Trimming cost V 2 bases and J 13 bases, with 18 bases left between them. Germline V gene lookup returns CDR1 ENHRY and CDR2 SYGVKD. This CDR3 has 14 residues. CDR3 loop: CAISEPTLQETQFF. The CDR3 coding sequence is TGTGCCATCAGTGAGCCGACTTTGCAAGAGACCCAGTTCTTC.

DNA of the CDR3: TGTGCCAGCAGCCAAGATAGACGGGGTAGCGCTTTCTTT. It is translated as CASSQDRRGSAFF. V gene TRBV14 combines with J gene TRBJ1-1; D not resolved. This CDR3 is built from 13 residues. Trimming stripped 0 bases from V and 11 bases from J, with 13 bases between. Per germline, CDR1 SGHDN and CDR2 FVKESK. Supplemented by reference TRBV14 and TRBJ1-1, the full variable domain reads EAGVTQFPSHSVIEKGQTVTLRCDPISGHDNLYWYRRVMGKEIKFLLHFVKESKQDESGMPNNRFLAERTGGTYSTLKVQPAELEDSGVYFCASSQDRRGSAFFGQGTRLTVV.

The chain links TRBV6-1 to TRBJ1-5; D may be TRBD1 (5 bases). CDR3 length: 14 amino acids. The V end was cut by 6 bases, the J end by 7 bases, with 16 bases between. Looked up from germline, CDR1 is MNHNS and CDR2 is SASEGT. This chain's CDR3 is CASRKDKEGQPQHF. CDR3 nucleotide sequence: TGTGCCAGCAGAAAGGACAAAGAGGGGCAGCCCCAGCATTTT.

Concerning this clonotype: Germline and junction disagree at one end, which may indicate a read error. The chain is built from TRBV27 and TRBJ2-4, with D perhaps matching TRBD1 (6 bases). Germline loops: CDR1 MNHEY, CDR2 SMNVEV (reference sequence). CDR3 length equals 15 residues. Here the CDR3 DNA reads TGTGCCAGCGTTCAGGGGCTGAGAGACAAAAACACTCAGTACTTC. The encoded protein is CASVQGLRDKNTQYF.

The rearrangement joins TRBV7-2 to TRBJ2-5; possibly TRBD1 for D (5 bases). The V gene lost 5 bases and the J gene lost 2 bases, with 12 bases spanning the gap. This CDR3 is 14 amino acids long. Germline V gene sequence: CDR1 SGHTA, CDR2 FQGNSA. CDR3 sequence: CASSKSGNQETQYF. The CDR3 DNA is TGTGCCAGCAGCAAATCAGGGAATCAAGAGACCCAGTACTTC.

In its sample, this clonotype was seen a few times. The rearrangement uses TRBV6-1 and TRBJ2-3, with 9 bases that match TRBD2. This CDR3 is 14 amino acids long. CDR1 is MNHNS and CDR2 is SASEGT in the germline V gene. CDR3 loop: CAGRGGRALGTQYF. The CDR3 nucleotides are TGTGCGGGCAGGGGCGGGAGGGCCTTGGGGACGCAGTATTTT.

V usage is TRBV6-1 and J usage is TRBJ2-5; D gene ambiguous. The DNA end is a closer match to TRBJ2-7, so the J assignment may be wrong. The CDR3 runs to 13 residues. Germline V CDR1 and CDR2: MNHNS, SASEGT. The CDR3 DNA is TGTGCCAGCAGTCCGGACGGTCTCTACGAGCAGTACTTC. It translates to CASSPDGLYEQYF.

The table lists this clonotype with a count of one. The chain uses TRBV5-1 and TRBJ2-4, with D perhaps TRBD1 (5 bases). CDR3 length: 16 amino acids. Looked up from germline, CDR1 is SGHRS and CDR2 is YFSETQ. The CDR3 coding sequence is TGCGCGCGCAGCTTGGTGGGGCTGTGCGACACAGATACTCAGTACTTC. Translated: CARSLVGLCDTDTQYF. Drawing the rest from reference TRBV5-1 and TRBJ2-4, the complete variable domain is KAGVTQTPRYLIKTRGQQVTLSCSPISGHRSVSWYQQTPGQGLQFLFEYFSETQRNKGNFPGRFSGRQFSNSRSEMNVSTLELGDSALYLCARSLVGLCDTDTQYFGAGTRLSVL.

This chain joins TRBV10-2 and TRBJ1-5, with D unclear. Trimming stripped 10 bases from V and 2 bases from J, with 18 bases between. Germline V lookup: CDR1 WSHSY, CDR2 SAAADI. CDR3 size: 15 residues. The CDR3 reads CATHAGPGGNQPQHF. The DNA of the CDR3 is TGCGCCACCCATGCGGGCCCCGGGGGCAATCAGCCCCAGCATTTT.

On this clonotype: Compared with germline, one end of the junction differs, possibly owing to a read error. The V call is TRBV27, the J call TRBJ2-3; 8 bases align to TRBD2. CDR3 size: 16 residues. CDR1 is MNHEY and CDR2 is SMNVEV in the germline V gene (reference sequence). The CDR3 DNA reads TGTGCCAGCAGGGACCGGGGGGGGGGGGCGAAAGACACGCAGTACTTT. This gives the protein CASRDRGGGAKDTQYF.